This TCR beta chain was identified during a study of blood T cell repertoires in COVID-19. In the study overall: Acute-phase and convalescent COVID-19 samples originated in the United States, Italy and Spain.

This clone came up once. V was clipped by 5 bases and J by 6 bases, with 11 bases between them. The CDR3 sequence is 13 residues long. Germline V gives CDR1 SEHNR, CDR2 FQNEAQ (reference sequence). Generated by immunoSEQ multiplex PCR, the TCRdb table keeps only in-frame clones and is missing some. The table records 250,000 to 300,000 clones, 70% to 90% of them present only once. The receptor was derived from a woman in her seventies with acute or convalescent COVID-19. Sequenced: peripheral blood. The chain has TRBV7-9 and TRBJ1-5; D is uncertain. The CDR3 coding sequence is TGTGCCAGCAGCCCCACTGAATCTCAGCCCCAGCATTTT. Translated, it gives CASSPTESQPQHF.